This TCR beta chain was observed in a study of T cell responses to AZD1222 COVID-19 vaccine. With regard to this clone: The antigen remains undetermined.

The assay was immunoSEQ multiplex PCR, and TCRdb's table has in-frame clones only and misses some. The sample consists of approximately 100,000 clones, 75% to 90% of them appearing once. CDR1 KGHSH and CDR2 LQKENI come from the germline V gene. The germline V and J ends were trimmed by 3 bases and 3 bases, with 11 bases remaining between them. The CDR3 runs to 15 residues. Whole-study findings and limits: Donors were mostly white British, more females; clonal diversity possibly underestimated. Sampling captured repertoires only after the peak T cell response.

The sequences come from peripheral blood, collected 28 days after the second AZD1222 dose. The genes are TRBV18 and TRBJ2-2; D remains ambiguous. The TCR originated in an adult who received the AZD1222 COVID-19 vaccine. Written as DNA, the CDR3 is TGTGCCAGCTCACCCTCCAGGCAGCACACCGGGGAGCTGTTTTTT. Translation: CASSPSRQHTGELFF.